The 15 T cell receptor beta chains reported below all come from one sample, sequenced in a study of cytomegalovirus exposure and HLA in healthy donors. With 60 Vbeta and 13 Jbeta primers, the PCR was carried out. Clones were sequenced by immunoSEQ multiplex PCR, and TCRdb holds only the in-frame ones, with some missing. The sample includes around 100,000 clones, almost 85% of them seen just once. The sequencing sample was made of PBMCs. The receptors were gathered from a woman under 30 in good health and CMV-seropositive.

The chain has TRBV30 and TRBJ1-5; D possibly corresponds to TRBD1 (5 bases). The J call may be incorrect, as the DNA end agrees better with TRBJ2-3. The length of the CDR3 is 13 residues. The germline CDR1 and CDR2 sequences are GTSNPN and SVGIG (reference sequence). CDR3 sequence (DNA): TGTGCCTGGTCTCAAAGGACAAATCAGCCCCAGTATTTT. It yields the protein CAWSQRTNQPQYF.

The chain combines TRBV5-4 with TRBJ1-2; 11 nucleotides line up with TRBD1. The V gene's germline CDR1 is SGHNT and CDR2 YYREEE (reference sequence). The CDR3 covers 16 residues. The trim removed 5 bases at V and 8 bases at J, leaving 14 bases unmatched. The CDR3 region has the DNA TGTGCCAGCAGGACACCAAGGACAGGGGGCGCGAGCGGCTACACCTTC. Its protein product is CASRTPRTGGASGYTF.

V usage is TRBV7-2 and J usage is TRBJ2-7, with 9 bases fitting TRBD2. The CDR3 extends over 14 amino acids. V trimming: 3 bases; J trimming: 6 bases; junction bases outside the gene matches: 6. The V gene's germline CDR1 is SGHTA and CDR2 FQGNSA. The CDR3 DNA is TGTGCCAGCAGCTTGGGACTAGCCCTAGGCGAGCAGTACTTC. It encodes CASSLGLALGEQYF.

V usage is TRBV7-9 and J usage is TRBJ2-3, with D possibly being TRBD2 (6 bases). Between the trimmed V and J ends, which lost 9 bases and 1 base, there was a span of 20 bases. Germline values: CDR1 SEHNR, CDR2 FQNEAQ (reference sequence). The CDR3 spans 16 residues. The CDR3: CARGEGSGRRTDTQYF. The CDR3 nucleotides are TGTGCCAGAGGAGAGGGAAGCGGGCGGCGCACAGATACGCAGTATTTT.

This chain links TRBV27 with TRBJ2-5, with 7 bases identical to TRBD2. Looked up from germline, CDR1 is MNHEY and CDR2 is SMNVEV (reference sequence). V gave up 5 bases and J gave up 1 base; unmatched junction bases: 4. This CDR3 is built from 14 residues. The CDR3: CASSGLDGQETQYF. As DNA, the CDR3 is TGTGCCAGCAGTGGACTAGACGGCCAAGAGACCCAGTACTTC.

This clone was observed a single time. The chain links TRBV7-6 to TRBJ2-5; 12 positions agree with TRBD1. The CDR3 runs to 18 residues. The trim removed 7 bases at V and 5 bases at J, leaving 17 bases unmatched. Germline lookup yields CDR1 SGHVS and CDR2 FNYEAQ. The CDR3, as DNA: TGTGCCAGCACCCCATTAAGAGGGGACAGGGGGCGCTGGGAGACCCAGTACTTC. It translates to CASTPLRGDRGRWETQYF.

This chain connects TRBV7-6 to TRBJ1-1; TRBD1 aligns across 9 bases. The length of the CDR3 is 16 residues. Germline assignment: CDR1 SGHVS and CDR2 FNYEAQ. Trimming removed 5 bases from V and 6 bases from J; junction bases left unmatched: 13. The CDR3 DNA reads TGTGCCAGCAGCCGGTGGGGGCCGGACAGGGGCGCTGAAGCTTTCTTT. Translated: CASSRWGPDRGAEAFF.

This sequence joins TRBV9 and TRBJ2-2; 9 bases are shared with TRBD2. Germline trimming cut 4 bases from V and 3 bases from J; bases unmatched to any gene: 10. The CDR3 spans 17 residues. CDR1 is SGDLS and CDR2 is YYNGEE in the germline V gene. DNA for the CDR3: TGTGCCAGCAGCTTCGGGAGGCGGGGGGGCTACACCGGGGAGCTGTTTTTT. Its translation: CASSFGRRGGYTGELFF.

This chain connects TRBV6-5 to TRBJ1-1; D perhaps matches TRBD1 (6 bases). This CDR3 spans 14 amino acids. Germline CDR1 reads MNHEY; CDR2 reads SVGAGI. Trimming pared 3 bases from V and 1 base from J, leaving 9 bases between. CDR3 in DNA: TGTGCCAGCAGTTATGGGGGCAAGAACACTGAAGCTTTCTTT. This codes for CASSYGGKNTEAFF.

This clone was observed a single time. This chain links TRBV15 with TRBJ2-1, with 9 nucleotides matching TRBD2. The trim removed 0 bases at V and 0 bases at J, leaving 3 bases unmatched. Germline CDR1 is LNHNV and CDR2 is YYDKDF (reference sequence). This CDR3 spans 17 amino acids. This CDR3 reads CATSRDGSGSSYNEQFF. The CDR3 coding sequence is TGTGCCACCAGCAGAGACGGTAGCGGGAGCTCCTACAATGAGCAGTTCTTC.

This rearrangement joins TRBV4-1 to TRBJ2-4; D gene uncertain. Germline CDR1 and CDR2: MGHRA and YSYEKL. V was trimmed by 0 bases and J by 9 bases, leaving 6 bases between them. The CDR3 is 12 amino acids. The CDR3 DNA follows: TGCGCCAGCAGCCAAGATCTAACCATTCAGTACTTC. It encodes CASSQDLTIQYF.

This clone is a singleton in its sample. The rearrangement joins TRBV27 to TRBJ2-3, with a weak D call TRBD1 (6 bases). This CDR3 comprises 12 residues. Germline V gene sequence: CDR1 MNHEY, CDR2 SMNVEV (reference sequence). Trimming shortened V by 4 bases and J by 15 bases, and 17 bases separated the two germline ends. The CDR3 nucleotides read TGTGCCAGCAGTTCCTGGGACACCGGGTTATATTTT. Amino acid sequence: CASSSWDTGLYF.

CDR3 DNA: TGTGCCAGCAGCTTGGCCGGTATTGGGCCAGATACGCAGTATTTT. This translates into CASSLAGIGPDTQYF. The chain combines TRBV5-6 with TRBJ2-3; D call uncertain. The CDR3 extends over 15 amino acids. CDR1 is SGHDT, CDR2 YYEEEE, per germline. The ends were cut back, 0 bases at V and 4 bases at J, with 12 bases in the middle. Using reference TRBV5-6 and TRBJ2-3 for the parts outside the CDR3, the full variable domain is DAGVTQSPTHLIKTRGQQVTLRCSPKSGHDTVSWYQQALGQGPQFIFQYYEEEERQRGNFPDRFSGHQFPNYSSELNVNALLLGDSALYLCASSLAGIGPDTQYFGPGTRLTVL.

This clone came up a few times. An end of the junction does not agree with germline; a read error may underlie this. The chain uses TRBV7-7 and TRBJ1-4; possibly TRBD1 for D (6 bases). The CDR3 has 13 amino acids. Germline V lookup: CDR1 SSHAT, CDR2 FNYEAQ (reference sequence). CDR3 nucleotides: TGTGCTAGCAGCTTGGGCCAGGGGGAAAAACTGTTTTTT. It specifies CASSLGQGEKLFF.

This chain connects TRBV27 to TRBJ1-2; D gene uncertain. This CDR3 is 13 amino acids long. V lost 3 bases to trimming and J lost 5 bases, with 10 bases between them. Per germline, CDR1 MNHEY and CDR2 SMNVEV (reference sequence). CDR3 DNA: TGTGCCAGCAGTTTTTTCTCCACATATGGCTACACCTTC. It translates to CASSFFSTYGYTF.